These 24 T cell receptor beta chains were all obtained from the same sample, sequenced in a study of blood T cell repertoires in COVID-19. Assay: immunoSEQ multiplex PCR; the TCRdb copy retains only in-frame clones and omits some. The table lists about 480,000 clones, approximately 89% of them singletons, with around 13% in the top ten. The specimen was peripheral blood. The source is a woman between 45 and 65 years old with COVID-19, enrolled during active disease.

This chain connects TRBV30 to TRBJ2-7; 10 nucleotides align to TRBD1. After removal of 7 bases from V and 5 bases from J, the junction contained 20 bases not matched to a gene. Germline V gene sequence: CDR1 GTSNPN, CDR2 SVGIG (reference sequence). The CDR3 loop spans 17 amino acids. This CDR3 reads CAFSLGTGAASGHEQYF. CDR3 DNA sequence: TGTGCCTTTTCTCTTGGGACAGGGGCCGCATCCGGCCACGAGCAGTACTTC. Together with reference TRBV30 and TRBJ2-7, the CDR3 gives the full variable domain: SQTIHQWPATLVQPVGSPLSLECTVEGTSNPNLYWYRQAAGRGLQLLFYSVGIGQISSEVPQNLSASRPQDRQFILSSKKLLLSDSGFYLCAFSLGTGAASGHEQYFGPGTRLTVT.

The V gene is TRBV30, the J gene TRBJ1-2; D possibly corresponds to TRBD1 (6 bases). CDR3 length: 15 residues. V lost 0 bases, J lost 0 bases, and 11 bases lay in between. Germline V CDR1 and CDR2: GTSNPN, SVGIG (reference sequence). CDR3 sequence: CAWSVLRGPNYGYTF. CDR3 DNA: TGTGCCTGGAGTGTACTCAGGGGCCCTAACTATGGCTACACCTTC.

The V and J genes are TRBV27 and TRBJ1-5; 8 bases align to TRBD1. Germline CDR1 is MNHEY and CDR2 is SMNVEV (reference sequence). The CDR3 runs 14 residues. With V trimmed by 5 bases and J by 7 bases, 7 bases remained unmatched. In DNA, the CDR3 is TGTGCCAGCAGTCAGGACAGGGCGGACCAGCCCCAGCATTTT. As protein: CASSQDRADQPQHF.

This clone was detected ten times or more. This chain's CDR3 is CASTGTGDSPLHF. The CDR3 region has the DNA TGTGCCAGCACCGGGACAGGGGATTCACCCCTCCACTTT. The chain employs TRBV5-4 and TRBJ1-6, with 10 bases matching TRBD1. Germline V gene sequence: CDR1 SGHNT, CDR2 YYREEE (reference sequence). J was trimmed by 8 bases and V by 6 bases; bases with no gene match: 2. This CDR3 contains 13 residues.

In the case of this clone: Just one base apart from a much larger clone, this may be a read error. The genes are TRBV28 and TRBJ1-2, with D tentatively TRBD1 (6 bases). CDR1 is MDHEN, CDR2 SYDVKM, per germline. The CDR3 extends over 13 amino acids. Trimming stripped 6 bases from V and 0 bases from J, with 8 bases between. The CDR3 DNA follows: TGTGCCAGCAGGGGGGCAGCTAACTATGGCTACACCTTC. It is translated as CASRGAANYGYTF.

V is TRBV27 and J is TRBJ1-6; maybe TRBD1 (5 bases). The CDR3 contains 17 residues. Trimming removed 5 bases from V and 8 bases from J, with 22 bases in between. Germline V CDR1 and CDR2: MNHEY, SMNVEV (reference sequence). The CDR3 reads CASSPLVGGGRDSPLHF. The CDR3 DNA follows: TGTGCCAGCAGTCCCCTGGTTGGGGGAGGAAGGGATTCACCCCTCCACTTT.

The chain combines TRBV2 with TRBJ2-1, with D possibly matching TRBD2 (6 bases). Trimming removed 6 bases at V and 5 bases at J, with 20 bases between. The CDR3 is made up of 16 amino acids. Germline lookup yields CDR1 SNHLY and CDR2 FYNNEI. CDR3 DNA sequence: TGTGCCAGCAGCCGAAGCATTACGCGGGGAGACAATGAGCAGTTCTTC. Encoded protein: CASSRSITRGDNEQFF.

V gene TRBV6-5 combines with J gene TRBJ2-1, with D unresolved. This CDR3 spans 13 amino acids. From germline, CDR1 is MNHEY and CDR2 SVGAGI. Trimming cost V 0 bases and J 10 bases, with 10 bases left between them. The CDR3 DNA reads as TGTGCCAGCAGTTACTCCTTTATTAGAGAGCAGTTCTTC. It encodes CASSYSFIREQFF.

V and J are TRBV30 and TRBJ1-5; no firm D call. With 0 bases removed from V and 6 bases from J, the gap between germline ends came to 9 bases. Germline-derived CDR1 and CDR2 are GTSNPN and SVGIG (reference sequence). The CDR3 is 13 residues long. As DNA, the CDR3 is TGTGCCTGGAGTGTCCCTCCCGGTCAGCCCCAGCATTTT. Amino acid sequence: CAWSVPPGQPQHF.

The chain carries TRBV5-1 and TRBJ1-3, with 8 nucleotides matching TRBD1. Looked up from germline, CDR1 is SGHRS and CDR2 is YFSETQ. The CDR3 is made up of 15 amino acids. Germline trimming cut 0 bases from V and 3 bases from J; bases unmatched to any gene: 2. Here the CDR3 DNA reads TGCGCCAGCAGCTTGGGACAGGGGAATGGAAACACCATATATTTT. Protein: CASSLGQGNGNTIYF.

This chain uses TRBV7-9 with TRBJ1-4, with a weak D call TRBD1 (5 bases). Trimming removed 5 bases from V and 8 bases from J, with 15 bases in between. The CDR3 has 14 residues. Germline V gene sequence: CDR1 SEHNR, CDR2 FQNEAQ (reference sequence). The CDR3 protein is CASSRPGGKEKLFF. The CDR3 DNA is TGTGCCAGCAGCCGCCCCGGGGGAAAGGAAAAACTGTTTTTT.

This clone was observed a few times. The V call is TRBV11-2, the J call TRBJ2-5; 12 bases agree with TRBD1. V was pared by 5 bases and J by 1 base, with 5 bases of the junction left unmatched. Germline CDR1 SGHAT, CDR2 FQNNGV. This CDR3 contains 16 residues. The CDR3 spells CASSPRDRGLQETQYF. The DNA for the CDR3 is TGTGCCAGCAGCCCCCGGGACAGGGGGCTCCAAGAGACCCAGTACTTC.

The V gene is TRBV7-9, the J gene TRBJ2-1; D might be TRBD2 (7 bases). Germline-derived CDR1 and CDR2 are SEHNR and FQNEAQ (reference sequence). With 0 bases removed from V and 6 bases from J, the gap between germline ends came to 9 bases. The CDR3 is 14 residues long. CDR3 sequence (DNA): TGTGCCAGCAGCTTAGCGCGGGGGCGCAATGAGCAGTTCTTC. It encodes CASSLARGRNEQFF.

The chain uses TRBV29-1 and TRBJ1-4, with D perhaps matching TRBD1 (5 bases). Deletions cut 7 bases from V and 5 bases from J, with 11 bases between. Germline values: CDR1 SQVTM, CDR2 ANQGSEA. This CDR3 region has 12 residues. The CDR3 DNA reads TGCAGCGGTGGGGCCGGAAATGAAAAACTGTTTTTT. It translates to CSGGAGNEKLFF.

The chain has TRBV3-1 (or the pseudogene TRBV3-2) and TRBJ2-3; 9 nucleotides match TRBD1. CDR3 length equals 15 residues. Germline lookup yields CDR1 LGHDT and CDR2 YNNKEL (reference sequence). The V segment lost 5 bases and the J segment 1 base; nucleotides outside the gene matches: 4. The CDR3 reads CASSSGTGRTDTQYF. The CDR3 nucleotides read TGTGCCAGCAGCTCCGGGACAGGGCGCACAGATACGCAGTATTTT.

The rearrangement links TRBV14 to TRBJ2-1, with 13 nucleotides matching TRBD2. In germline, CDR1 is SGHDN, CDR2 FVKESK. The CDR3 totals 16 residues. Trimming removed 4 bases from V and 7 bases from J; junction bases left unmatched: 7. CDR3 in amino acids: CASSPLGTSGVNEQFF. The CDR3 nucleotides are TGTGCCAGCAGCCCCCTAGGGACTAGCGGGGTTAATGAGCAGTTCTTC.

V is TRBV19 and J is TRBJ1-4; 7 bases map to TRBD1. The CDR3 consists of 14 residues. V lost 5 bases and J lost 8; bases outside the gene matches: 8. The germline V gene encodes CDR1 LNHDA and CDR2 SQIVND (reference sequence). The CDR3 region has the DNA TGTGCCAGTAGTCCGCTACAGGGGTGGGAAAAACTGTTTTTT. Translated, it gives CASSPLQGWEKLFF.

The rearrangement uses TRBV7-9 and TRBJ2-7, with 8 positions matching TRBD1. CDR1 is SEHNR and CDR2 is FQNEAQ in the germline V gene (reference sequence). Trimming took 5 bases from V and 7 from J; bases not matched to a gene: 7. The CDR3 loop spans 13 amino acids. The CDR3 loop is CASSRRTGSEQYF. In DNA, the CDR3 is TGTGCCAGCAGCCGGAGGACAGGGAGTGAGCAGTACTTC.

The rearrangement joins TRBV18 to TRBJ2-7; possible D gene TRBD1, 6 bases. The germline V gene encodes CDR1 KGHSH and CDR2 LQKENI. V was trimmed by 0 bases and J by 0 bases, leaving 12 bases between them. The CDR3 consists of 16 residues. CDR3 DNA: TGTGCCAGCTCACCACCGAATACAGGGAGCTCCTACGAGCAGTACTTC. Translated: CASSPPNTGSSYEQYF.

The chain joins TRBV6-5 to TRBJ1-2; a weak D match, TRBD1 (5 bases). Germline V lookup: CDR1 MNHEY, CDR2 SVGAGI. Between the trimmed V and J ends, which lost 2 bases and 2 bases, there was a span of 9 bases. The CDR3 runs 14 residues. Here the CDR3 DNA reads TGTGCCAGCAGTTACCATCAGGGCAACTATGGCTACACCTTC. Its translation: CASSYHQGNYGYTF.

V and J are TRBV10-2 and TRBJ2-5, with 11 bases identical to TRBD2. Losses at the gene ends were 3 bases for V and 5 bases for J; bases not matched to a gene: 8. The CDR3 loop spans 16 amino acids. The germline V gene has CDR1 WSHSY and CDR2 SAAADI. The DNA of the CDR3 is TGCGCCAGCAGTGACATTAGCGGGGGGGCCGTGGAGACCCAGTACTTC. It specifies CASSDISGGAVETQYF.

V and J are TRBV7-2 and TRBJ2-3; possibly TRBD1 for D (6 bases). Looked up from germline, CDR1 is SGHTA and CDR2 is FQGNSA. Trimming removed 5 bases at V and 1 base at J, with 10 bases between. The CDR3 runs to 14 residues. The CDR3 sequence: CASSHWTGTDTQYF. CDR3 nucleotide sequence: TGTGCCAGCAGCCACTGGACAGGCACAGATACGCAGTATTTT.

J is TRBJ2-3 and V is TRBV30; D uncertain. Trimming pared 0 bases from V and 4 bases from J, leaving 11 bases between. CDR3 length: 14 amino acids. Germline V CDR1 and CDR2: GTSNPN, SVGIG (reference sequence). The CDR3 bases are TGTGCCTGGAGTGTAATGACCCTAGCAGATACGCAGTATTTT. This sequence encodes CAWSVMTLADTQYF. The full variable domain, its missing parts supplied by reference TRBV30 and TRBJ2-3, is SQTIHQWPATLVQPVGSPLSLECTVEGTSNPNLYWYRQAAGRGLQLLFYSVGIGQISSEVPQNLSASRPQDRQFILSSKKLLLSDSGFYLCAWSVMTLADTQYFGPGTRLTVL.

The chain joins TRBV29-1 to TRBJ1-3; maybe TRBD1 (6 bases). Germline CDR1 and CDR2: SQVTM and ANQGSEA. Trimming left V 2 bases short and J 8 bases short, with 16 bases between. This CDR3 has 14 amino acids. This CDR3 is CSVEIQGSGYTIYF. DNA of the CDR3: TGCAGCGTTGAAATCCAGGGGTCCGGTTACACCATATATTTT.